This T cell receptor (beta chain) is drawn from a study of blood T cell repertoires in COVID-19. The V and J ends lost 3 bases and 5 bases, in that order; junction bases with no gene match: 11. The CDR3 spans 16 residues. Germline-derived CDR1 and CDR2 are LGHDT and YNNKEL (reference sequence). TCRdb's table, derived via immunoSEQ multiplex PCR, lists solely in-frame clones and lacks some. The sample includes 81,000 or so clones, about nine tenths seen only once; the top ten take 10% to 15%. This receptor was identified in a man aged 65-85 years with active or convalescent COVID-19. The rearrangement joins TRBV3-1 (or the pseudogene TRBV3-2) to TRBJ2-5; 8 bases agree with TRBD2. The sample taken for sequencing was peripheral blood. CDR3 DNA sequence: TGTGCCAGCAGCCACCGCGGGGGGCCTAGACGGGAGACCCAGTACTTC. Its translation: CASSHRGGPRRETQYF.